Below, one T cell receptor (beta chain) is given with its context. What it binds is unknown. The CDR3 totals 14 residues. From germline, CDR1 is SGHRS and CDR2 YFSETQ. Trimming left V 4 bases short and J 7 bases short, with 15 bases between. The source of the sample is a study of shared clonotypes between healthy human individuals. Study conclusions and caveats: It was the few donors that limited the genetic and exposure-history diversity represented.

Donors had no recently reported acute infections or vaccinations and were HIV-negative. Naive CD45RA+ and memory CD45RA-negative subsets were split from CD4+ cells. The table came from immunoSEQ multiplex PCR; TCRdb's copy has only in-frame clones and leaves some out. The sample lists more than 2 million clones, roughly 95% occurring once. Sequencing was done on a sample of naive CD4+ T cells sorted from blood. Subset defined: CD45RA+ positively selected. This clonotype originated in a young man in good health. This sequence joins TRBV5-1 and TRBJ2-1; D may be TRBD1 or TRBD2 (5 bases each). CDR3 sequence reads: CASSPGTTRNEQFF. For the CDR3, the DNA is TGCGCCAGCAGCCCAGGGACCACTCGGAATGAGCAGTTCTTC.